One and the same sample provided the 27 T cell receptor beta chains below, sequenced in a study of T cell repertoires in cytomegalovirus infection. Their target antigens are unknown. MiXCR, applied by TCRdb to the reads, yields one record per CDR3 protein. The sample has roughly 700,000 distinct CDR3 sequences; about 30% are singletons. Sequenced here: cultured PBMCs, sampled from culture after CMV antigen stimulation. The receptors were gathered from a human donor in good health (CMV status not recorded). Some clones in this sample may be carry-over from other donors' samples.

This clonotype was seen a few times. The chain couples TRBV7-9 to TRBJ2-7, with 14 bases matching TRBD2. Germline V lookup: CDR1 SEHNR, CDR2 FQNEAQ (reference sequence). The CDR3 contains 17 residues. The J segment lost 0 bases and the V segment lost 5 bases, leaving 6 bases of the junction unmatched. The CDR3 nucleotides are TGTGCCAGCAGCAGGACTAGCGGGGGGACTAGCTCCTACGAGCAGTACTTC. Protein: CASSRTSGGTSSYEQYF.

V and J are TRBV5-5 and TRBJ2-1; a possible D gene is TRBD2 (6 bases). Germline CDR1 SGHKS, CDR2 YYEKEE (reference sequence). V gave up 0 bases and J gave up 6 bases, with 16 bases separating them. The CDR3 extends over 16 amino acids. Written as DNA, the CDR3 is TGTGCCAGCAGCTTGGCCCGGGGGAGAGGGGCCAATGAGCAGTTCTTC. The encoded protein is CASSLARGRGANEQFF.

The rearrangement uses TRBV10-3 and TRBJ1-3, with 7 bases fitting TRBD1. This CDR3 region has 14 residues. V gave up 4 bases and J gave up 4 bases; unmatched junction bases: 4. Germline CDR1 reads ENHRY; CDR2 reads SYGVKD. CDR3 amino acids: CAISAQGPGNTIYF. In nucleotides, the CDR3 is TGTGCCATCAGTGCACAGGGGCCGGGAAACACCATATATTTT.

This clonotype came up a few times. The chain is built from TRBV7-2 and TRBJ2-1; the match to TRBD2 covers 7 bases. Trimming removed 5 bases from V and 8 bases from J; junction bases left unmatched: 21. The CDR3 has 18 amino acids. Per the germline V gene, CDR1 is SGHTA and CDR2 is FQGNSA. DNA of the CDR3: TGTGCCAGCAGCCCCGGGACTACCAATTTCCCCCCGAGGTATGAGCAGTTCTTC. It yields the protein CASSPGTTNFPPRYEQFF. Full variable domain (rest looked up from reference TRBV7-2 and TRBJ2-1): GAGVSQSPSNKVTEKGKDVELRCDPISGHTALYWYRQSLGQGLEFLIYFQGNSAPDKSGLPSDRFSAERTGGSVSTLTIQRTQQEDSAVYLCASSPGTTNFPPRYEQFFGPGTRLTVL.

V usage is TRBV25-1 and J usage is TRBJ2-1; D gene uncertain. The CDR3 runs 12 residues. V was pared by 3 bases and J by 9 bases, with 9 bases between. Germline assignment: CDR1 MGHDK and CDR2 SYGVNS. The CDR3 sequence is CASSDIMSEQFF. The CDR3 DNA reads as TGTGCCAGCAGTGACATAATGTCTGAGCAGTTCTTC.

This clonotype was observed many times. CDR3 sequence (DNA): TGTGCCAGCAGTGCGGGACAGGCCATTACCAATCAGCCCCAGCATTTT. Translating gives CASSAGQAITNQPQHF. This chain uses TRBV6-1 with TRBJ1-5, with 8 bases matching TRBD1. CDR1 is MNHNS and CDR2 is SASEGT in the germline V gene. V shed 4 bases and J 3 bases; nucleotides not matched to a gene: 8. The CDR3 has 16 residues.

This clonotype has only a few counts. The genes are TRBV7-9 and TRBJ1-1; maybe TRBD1 (6 bases). From germline, CDR1 is SEHNR and CDR2 FQNEAQ (reference sequence). Deletions cut 4 bases from V and 6 bases from J, with 18 bases between. This CDR3 is built from 15 residues. CDR3 sequence reads: CASSSVRGRGAEAFF. Here the CDR3 DNA reads TGTGCCAGCAGCTCCGTGAGAGGCAGGGGCGCTGAAGCTTTCTTT.

In its sample, this clonotype was seen a few times. DNA of the CDR3: TGCGCCAGCAGCCAAGTATCAGGCCTTGAGCAGTTCTTC. It specifies CASSQVSGLEQFF. V is TRBV4-3 and J is TRBJ2-1; D is undetermined. The ends were cut back, 1 base at V and 9 bases at J, with 10 bases in the middle. Looked up from germline, CDR1 is LGHNA and CDR2 is YSLEER. CDR3 length equals 13 residues.

The rearrangement uses TRBV5-4 and TRBJ1-1, with a tentative D call TRBD1 (6 bases). Trimming took 3 bases from V and 9 from J, leaving 12 bases between them. Germline V lookup: CDR1 SGHNT, CDR2 YYREEE (reference sequence). The CDR3 loop spans 12 amino acids. The CDR3 protein is CASSSQGVQAFF. CDR3 nucleotide sequence: TGTGCCAGCAGCTCACAGGGAGTACAAGCTTTCTTT.

The chain uses TRBV19 and TRBJ2-3; D is perhaps TRBD2 (6 bases). The CDR3 extends over 15 amino acids. CDR1 is LNHDA, CDR2 SQIVND, per germline (reference sequence). Trimming stripped 7 bases from V and 0 bases from J, with 14 bases between. The DNA of the CDR3 is TGTGCCAGTACCTCGCGGGGATCCAGCACAGATACGCAGTATTTT. Protein product: CASTSRGSSTDTQYF.

There are a few counts of this clonotype. V gene TRBV27 combines with J gene TRBJ1-5; D not certain. The germline V and J ends were trimmed by 0 bases and 4 bases, with 7 bases remaining between them. The CDR3 sequence is 14 residues long. CDR1 MNHEY and CDR2 SMNVEV come from the germline V gene (reference sequence). In DNA form, the CDR3 reads TGTGCCAGCAGTTTATCGCCAGATAATCAGCCCCAGCATTTT. Translated, it gives CASSLSPDNQPQHF.

This clonotype occurred a few times. The chain couples TRBV12-3 or TRBV12-4 to TRBJ2-7; 7 bases align to TRBD2. Trimming cost V 3 bases and J 7 bases; bases outside gene matches: 3. The CDR3 has 12 amino acids. CDR3 region: CASSFTSAEQYF. CDR3 nucleotide sequence: TGTGCCAGCAGTTTTACTAGCGCAGAGCAGTACTTC.

The chain recombines TRBV11-2 with TRBJ2-2; tentatively, D is TRBD1 (5 bases). V lost 5 bases to trimming and J lost 5 bases, with 18 bases between them. The CDR3 runs 16 residues. Germline V gene sequence: CDR1 SGHAT, CDR2 FQNNGV. For the CDR3, the DNA is TGTGCCAGCAGCCCTGGGGCGTGGGGTCGGACCGGGGAGCTGTTTTTT. This codes for CASSPGAWGRTGELFF.

This clonotype was picked up a small number of times. V and J are TRBV10-3 and TRBJ2-1, with 7 nucleotides matching TRBD2. Germline trimming cut 6 bases from V and 9 bases from J; bases unmatched to any gene: 8. The germline gives CDR1 ENHRY, CDR2 SYGVKD. This CDR3 is 13 amino acids long. CDR3 amino acids: CAISGAGEGEQFF. The CDR3 bases are TGTGCCATCAGCGGGGCGGGGGAAGGTGAGCAGTTCTTC.

This clonotype was picked up many times. The J gene is TRBJ2-3, the V gene TRBV7-2; D remains unclear. CDR3 length: 14 amino acids. Germline CDR1 reads SGHTA; CDR2 reads FQGNSA. V shed 1 base and J shed 1 base, with 6 bases lying between them. The CDR3 here is CASSLVVGTDTQYF. Written as DNA, the CDR3 is TGTGCCAGCAGCTTAGTCGTGGGCACAGATACGCAGTATTTT.

V gene TRBV4-3 combines with J gene TRBJ1-2; TRBD1 is a possible D gene (6 bases). The CDR3 is 15 amino acids. The ends were cut back, 3 bases at V and 8 bases at J, with 19 bases in the middle. Looked up from germline, CDR1 is LGHNA and CDR2 is YSLEER. The CDR3 DNA reads as TGCGCCAGCAGCCATGTTAGGCCGGGACAAGGAGGCTACACCTTC. Amino acids: CASSHVRPGQGGYTF.

The rearrangement uses TRBV11-2 and TRBJ2-7; 9 bases align to TRBD1. Germline V CDR1 and CDR2: SGHAT, FQNNGV. V lost 0 bases, J lost 1 base, and 10 bases stayed unmatched. This CDR3 spans 18 amino acids. CDR3 loop: CASSLDLWGQGPSYEQYF. The DNA for the CDR3 is TGTGCCAGCAGCTTAGATCTATGGGGACAGGGCCCTTCCTACGAGCAGTACTTC.

The V and J genes are TRBV10-3 and TRBJ2-7; 9 positions match TRBD2. The CDR3 is made up of 14 amino acids. Looked up from germline, CDR1 is ENHRY and CDR2 is SYGVKD. The V segment lost 3 bases and the J segment 2 bases; nucleotides outside the gene matches: 2. The CDR3 region has the DNA TGTGCCATCAGTGACGGGACTAGCACCTACGAGCAGTACTTC. Amino acid sequence: CAISDGTSTYEQYF.

The J gene is TRBJ2-7, the V gene TRBV7-2; D uncertain. This CDR3 is 14 amino acids long. V was cut by 1 base and J by 0 bases, with 7 bases left in between. Germline V gene sequence: CDR1 SGHTA, CDR2 FQGNSA. CDR3 loop: CASSLGAISYEQYF. The DNA for the CDR3 is TGTGCCAGCAGCTTAGGCGCGATCTCCTACGAGCAGTACTTC.

This clonotype has at least ten counts. The chain uses TRBV7-2 and TRBJ2-3; D ambiguous. This CDR3 contains 12 residues. V was pared by 4 bases and J by 1 base, with 3 bases between. Germline V gene lookup returns CDR1 SGHTA and CDR2 FQGNSA. The CDR3 spells CASSWGTDTQYF. The CDR3 DNA follows: TGTGCCAGCAGCTGGGGCACAGATACGCAGTATTTT. The full variable domain, in which reference TRBV7-2 and TRBJ2-3 provide the parts outside the CDR3, is GAGVSQSPSNKVTEKGKDVELRCDPISGHTALYWYRQSLGQGLEFLIYFQGNSAPDKSGLPSDRFSAERTGGSVSTLTIQRTQQEDSAVYLCASSWGTDTQYFGPGTRLTVL.

The rearrangement uses TRBV27 and TRBJ2-7; D is perhaps TRBD1 (7 bases). CDR3 length: 18 amino acids. V was shortened by 3 bases and J by 5 bases, with 26 bases between the two germline ends. The V gene's germline CDR1 is MNHEY and CDR2 SMNVEV (reference sequence). The CDR3 DNA sequence: TGTGCCAGCAGTTTGAGGTGGCAGGGGGGCGGGGTGCGGAACGAGCAGTACTTC. Protein sequence: CASSLRWQGGGVRNEQYF.

V usage is TRBV7-9 and J usage is TRBJ2-7, with D tentatively TRBD1 (6 bases). The CDR3 is 18 residues long. Trimming removed 4 bases at V and 1 base at J, with 23 bases between. The germline gives CDR1 SEHNR, CDR2 FQNEAQ (reference sequence). Written as DNA, the CDR3 is TGTGCCAGCAGCTCCGTCAACCGGGGACATGGAGGTTCCTACGAGCAGTACTTC. Encoded protein: CASSSVNRGHGGSYEQYF.

As DNA, the CDR3 is TGTGCCAGCAGTTGGAGAGCTAGCGGGGATAGCTCCTACGAGCAGTACTTC. Protein sequence: CASSWRASGDSSYEQYF. This chain links TRBV6-2 or TRBV6-3 with TRBJ2-7; 9 nucleotides match TRBD2. The junction had 10 bases not matched to a gene; V was cut back by 4 bases and J by 0 bases. Germline V gene data show CDR1 as MNHEY and CDR2 as SVGEGT. The CDR3 contains 17 residues.

This clonotype was found many times. J is TRBJ2-1 and V is TRBV7-2; TRBD1 might be the D (5 bases). V gave up 0 bases and J gave up 7 bases, with 7 bases separating them. This CDR3 contains 13 residues. In germline, CDR1 is SGHTA, CDR2 FQGNSA. DNA for the CDR3: TGTGCCAGCAGCTTAGCCAGGGATAATGAGCAGTTCTTC. Translating it yields CASSLARDNEQFF.

The chain joins TRBV12-3 or TRBV12-4 to TRBJ1-5; TRBD1 is a possible D gene (6 bases). The ends were cut back, 6 bases at V and 5 bases at J, with 11 bases in the middle. The CDR3 consists of 13 residues. Written as DNA, the CDR3 is TGTGCCAGCAGGTTGGGGGGCGATCAGCCCCAGCATTTT. Its protein is CASRLGGDQPQHF.

V is TRBV4-1 and J is TRBJ2-2, with D perhaps assigned TRBD1 or TRBD2 (5 bases each). Germline CDR1 reads MGHRA; CDR2 reads YSYEKL. The germline V and J ends were trimmed by 5 bases and 5 bases, with 12 bases remaining between them. The CDR3 sequence is 14 residues long. In DNA form, the CDR3 reads TGCGCCAGCAGCAGCTGGGACGATACCGGGGAGCTGTTTTTT. It encodes CASSSWDDTGELFF.

This rearrangement joins TRBV10-3 to TRBJ2-7; possible D gene TRBD2, 6 bases. The CDR3 is 13 amino acids. Germline lookup yields CDR1 ENHRY and CDR2 SYGVKD. Trimming removed 3 bases from V and 5 bases from J, with 11 bases in between. As DNA, the CDR3 is TGTGCCATCAGTGACCGGGAGCCTCACGAGCAGTACTTC. The encoded protein is CAISDREPHEQYF.